This T cell receptor beta chain derives from a study of monozygotic twins with inflammatory bowel disease (dated 2019 in TCRdb). A note on the overall study: A total of roughly 28 monozygotic twin pairs were included in the full study, comprising nine German pairs (four IBD-concordant, five IBD-discordant) and 19 IBD-discordant Danish pairs. Each individual had, on average, about 151 000 unique TCRalpha sequences and 181 000 unique TCRbeta sequences available for analysis. The search for disease-associated traits relied mainly on comparing IBD patients with their genetically identical healthy co-twins within discordant pairs.

What the study reported, not specific to this receptor: Measured by the inverse Simpson index, TCRbeta repertoire diversity was lower in IBD patients than in their healthy co-twins. Compared with healthy twins, IBD patients had fewer clonotypes in common with other individuals, a difference most pronounced in patients showing signs of disease activity. Because patients received different immunosuppressive treatments, the repertoires may have picked up extra background noise and variability between individuals. Distinction between different T cell subtypes could not be achieved in the analysis. No single strong signal or clonotype linked to IBD turned up in the results, so the idea that one exists was not supported. Repertoire similarity did not differ between concordant and discordant twins, which could be due to limited statistical power.

Including cysteine and phenylalanine, the CDR3 has 14 amino acids. DNA for this receptor is not on file. CDR1 and CDR2 (MNHNS, SASEGT) derive from the germline V gene. Concerning this clonotype itself: Its antigen remains undetermined.

From each donor, a roughly 2.7 ml peripheral blood sample was collected into PAXgene tubes and kept at -80 degrees C. Without any T cell sorting, total RNA was extracted from whole blood using the PAXgene blood miRNA kit on an automated QIAcube. Deep TCRalpha and TCRbeta repertoire profiling with unique molecular barcoding was performed on peripheral blood of monozygotic twin pairs concordant or discordant for inflammatory bowel disease. Smoking habits were recorded for all twin pairs, and each individual was classified as a current, former or never smoker. Library construction relied on 5' RACE. The input for every TCR library was around 3,600 ng of total RNA. cDNA was synthesized with SMARTScribe reverse transcriptase in eight separate reactions per sample. Unique molecular identifiers containing a 6-nucleotide sample barcode were introduced through template switching during cDNA synthesis. TCRalpha and TCRbeta cDNA was amplified by two nested PCRs of 16 and 9 cycles, with bead purification after each PCR. Before amplification, the cDNA was both treated with uracil DNA-glycosylase and purified with the QIAquick PCR purification kit. The second PCR added Illumina TruSeq-compatible adapters along with sample-specific barcodes. Library quality and concentration were assessed using TapeStation and Qubit, and 5 to 6 ng of each library was pooled. Pooled libraries were sequenced on an Illumina HiSeq2500 single-index Rapid Run with 2 x 100 bp reads and custom sequencing primers. In the authors' own workflow: PCR and sequencing errors were corrected by UMI-based consensus assembly using MiGEC version 1.2.6. MiXCR version 2.1.1 was used for V(D)J alignment, clonotype assembly and CDR3 extraction. To normalise gene usage, clonotype sharing and MAIT/NKT TCR abundance, the analysis used the top 1000, 10 000 and 20 000 clonotypes per sample. Diversity was computed as the inverse Simpson index with the vegan R package after downsampling to 27 000 UMIs. Paired Mann-Whitney U tests were applied to discordant twin pairs, with Benjamini-Hochberg correction for multiple testing. TCRdb reprocessed the reads; each CDR3 protein sequence makes one entry, and DNA is unavailable. TCRdb, rather than the study authors, made the V and J calls. The sample's own table lists about 440,000 distinct CDR3 sequences. The ten biggest clones cover 2% to 2.5% of the sample.

The sequence is built from TRBV6-1 and TRBJ1-4. Material for sequencing was blood. The TCR originated in a human donor with ulcerative colitis or Crohn's disease, or a healthy co-twin of an affected twin (not recorded which). The CDR3 corresponds to CASSERGSNEKLFF.